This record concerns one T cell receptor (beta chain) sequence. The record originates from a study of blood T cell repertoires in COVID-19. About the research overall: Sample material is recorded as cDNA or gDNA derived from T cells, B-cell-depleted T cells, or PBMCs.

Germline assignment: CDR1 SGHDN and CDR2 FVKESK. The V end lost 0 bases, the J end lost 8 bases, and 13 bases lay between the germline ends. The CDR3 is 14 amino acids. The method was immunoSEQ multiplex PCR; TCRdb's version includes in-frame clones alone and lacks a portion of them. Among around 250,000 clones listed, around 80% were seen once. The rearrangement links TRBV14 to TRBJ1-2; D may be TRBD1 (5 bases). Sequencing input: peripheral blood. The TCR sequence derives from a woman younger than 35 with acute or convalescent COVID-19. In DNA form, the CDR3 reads TGTGCCAGCAGCCAAGATTATCGTGACAGAGGCTACACCTTC. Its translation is CASSQDYRDRGYTF.